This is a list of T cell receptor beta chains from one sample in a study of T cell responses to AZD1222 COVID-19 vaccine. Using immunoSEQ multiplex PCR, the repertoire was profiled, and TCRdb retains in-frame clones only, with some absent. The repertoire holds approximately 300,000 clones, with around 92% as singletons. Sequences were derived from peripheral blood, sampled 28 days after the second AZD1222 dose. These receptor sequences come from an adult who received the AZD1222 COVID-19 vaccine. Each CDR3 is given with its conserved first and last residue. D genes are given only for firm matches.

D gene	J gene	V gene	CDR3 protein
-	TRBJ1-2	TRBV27	CASSLAGELVYGYTF
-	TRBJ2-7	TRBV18	CASHPWGGSSYEQYF
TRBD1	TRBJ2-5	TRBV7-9	CASSRQGGSQETQYF
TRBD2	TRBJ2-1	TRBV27	CASSLAGLAGMYEQFF
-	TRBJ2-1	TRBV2	CASSDWDSNEQFF
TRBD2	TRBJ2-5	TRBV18	CASSPMGLAGVETQYF
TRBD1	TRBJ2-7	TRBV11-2	CASSGTGVGEQYF
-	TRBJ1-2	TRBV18	CASSPRQGRMSENYGYTF
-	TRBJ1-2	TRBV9	CASSATPAGYTF
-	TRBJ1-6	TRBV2	CASSEARGGSPLHF
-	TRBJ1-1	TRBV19	CASYQGSTEAFF
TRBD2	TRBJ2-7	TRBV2	CASTRTSGPPYEQYF
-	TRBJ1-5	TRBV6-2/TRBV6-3	CASTPAGGPQHF
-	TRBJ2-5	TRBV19	CASSIKAAQETQYF
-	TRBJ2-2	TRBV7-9	CASSSQGNAGELFF
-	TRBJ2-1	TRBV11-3	CASSLMRLNEQFF
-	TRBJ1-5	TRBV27	CASSFSDRQPQHF
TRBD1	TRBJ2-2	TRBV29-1	CSVLQGAGTGELFF
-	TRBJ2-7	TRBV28	CASSSPWENLYEQYF
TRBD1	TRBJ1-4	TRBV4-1	CASSLSGTGYEKLFF
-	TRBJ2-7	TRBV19	CASSITKGSEQYF
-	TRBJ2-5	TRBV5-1	CASSRGGGSQETQYF
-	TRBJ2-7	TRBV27	CASSLTGLTYEQYF
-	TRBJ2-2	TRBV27	CASSFYTGELFF
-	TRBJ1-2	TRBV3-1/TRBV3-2	CASSQSRGIYYGYTF
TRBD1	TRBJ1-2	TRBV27	CASSLRGQNYGYTF
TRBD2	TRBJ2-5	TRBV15	CATSSGTSQETQYF
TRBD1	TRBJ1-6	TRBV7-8	CASSTGGSNSPLHF
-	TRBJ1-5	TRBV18	CASSPPGTKRGNQPQHF
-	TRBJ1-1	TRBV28	CASRDRSNTEAFF
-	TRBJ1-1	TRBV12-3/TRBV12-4	CASSLGGGTEAFF
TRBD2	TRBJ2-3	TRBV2	CASRGLAGVADTQYF
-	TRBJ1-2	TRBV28	CASSLGGGHRNDGYTF
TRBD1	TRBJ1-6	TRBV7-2	CASSLISGTVNNSPLHF
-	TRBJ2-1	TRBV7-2	CASSLGVVRGYNEQFF
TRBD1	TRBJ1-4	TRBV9	CASSAGGQSNEKLFF
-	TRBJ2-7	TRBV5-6	CASSLVHLYEQYF
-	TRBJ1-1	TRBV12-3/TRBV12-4	CASSLVRGSEAFF
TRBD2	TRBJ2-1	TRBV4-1	CASSQQLAGHSYNEQFF
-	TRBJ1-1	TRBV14	CASSQGNTEAFF
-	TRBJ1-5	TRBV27	CASSLSFNQPQHF
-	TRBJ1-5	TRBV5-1	CASSLGGGNQPQHF
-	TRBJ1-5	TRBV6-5	CASSSSGTSHNQPQHF
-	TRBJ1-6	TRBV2	CASSETGGNSPLHF
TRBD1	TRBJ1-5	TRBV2	CASRLDRGNQPQHF
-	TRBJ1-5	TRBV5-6	CASSLAAQTHQPQHF
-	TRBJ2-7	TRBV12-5	CASGPAGGPQYF
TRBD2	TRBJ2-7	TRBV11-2	CASSPRLAGAMEQYF
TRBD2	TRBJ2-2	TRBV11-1	CASSSGLAGAVGELFF
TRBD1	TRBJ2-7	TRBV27	CASSSLPGQLPYEQYF